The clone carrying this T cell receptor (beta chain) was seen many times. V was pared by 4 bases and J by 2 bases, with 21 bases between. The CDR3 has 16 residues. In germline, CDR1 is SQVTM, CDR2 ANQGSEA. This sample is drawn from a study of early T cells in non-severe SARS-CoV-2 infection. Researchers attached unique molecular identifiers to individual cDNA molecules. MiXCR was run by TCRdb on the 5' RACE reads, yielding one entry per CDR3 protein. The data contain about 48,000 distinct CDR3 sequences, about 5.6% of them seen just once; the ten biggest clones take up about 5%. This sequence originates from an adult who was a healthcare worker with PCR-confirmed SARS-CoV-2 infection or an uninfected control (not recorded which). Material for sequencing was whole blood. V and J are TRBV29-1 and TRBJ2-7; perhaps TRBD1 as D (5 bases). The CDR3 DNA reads TGCAGCGTTGTGGGTTCTATTGACAGTGAAGCCTACGAGCAGTACTTC. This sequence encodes CSVVGSIDSEAYEQYF.